This is a list of T cell receptor beta chains from one sample in a study of T cells in Graves' hyperthyroidism and ophthalmopathy. TCRdb redid the calling of the multiplex PCR reads with MiXCR, one entry per CDR3 protein. The sample has almost 600,000 distinct CDR3 sequences; just over 45% are singletons. Material for sequencing was peripheral blood or thyroid tissue (not recorded which). Receptor source: a woman aged 18-29 years with Graves' hyperthyroidism. The CDR3 runs from the conserved cysteine through the conserved F or W. The D gene is left open where the match is weak. Clone size is not always given. Where it is, it says once, few, many or a class for expanded clones.

V	D	size	J	CDR3	DNA
TRBV18	.	many	TRBJ1-1	CASSSSENTEAFF	TGTGCCAGCTCATCCTCTGAGAACACTGAAGCTTTCTTT
TRBV7-9	.	.	TRBJ1-1	CACNPGRYTEAFF	TGTGCCTGCAATCCGGGACGGTACACTGAAGCTTTCTTT
TRBV18	.	many	TRBJ2-5	CASSPPTGPQETQYF	TGTGCCAGCTCACCACCGACGGGTCCCCAAGAGACCCAGTACTTC
TRBV29-1	TRBD2	.	TRBJ2-5	CSVDLREGETQYF	TGCAGCGTTGATCTGCGGGAGGGGGAGACCCAGTACTTC
TRBV15	TRBD2	many	TRBJ2-7	CATSRDRGDEQYF	TGTGCCACCAGCAGAGATCGGGGGGACGAGCAGTACTTC
TRBV7-9	TRBD2	.	TRBJ2-3	CASSLVLAGTTDTQYF	TGTGCCAGCAGCTTAGTCCTAGCGGGGACCACAGATACGCAGTATTTT
TRBV10-3	.	.	TRBJ2-7	CAISGDQAGNYEQYF	TGTGCCATCAGTGGAGACCAGGCTGGGAACTACGAGCAGTACTTC
TRBV12-3/TRBV12-4	.	.	TRBJ2-1	CASSFMTSLNEQFF	TGTGCCAGCAGTTTCATGACTAGTTTGAATGAGCAGTTCTTC
TRBV7-4	.	.	TRBJ2-7	CASSPSGGNEQYF	TGTGCCAGCAGCCCATCCGGGGGCAACGAGCAGTACTTC
TRBV24-1	.	.	TRBJ2-5	CATSDYGGETQYF	TGTGCCACCAGTGATTATGGGGGAGAGACCCAGTACTTC
TRBV20-1	.	many	TRBJ1-6	CSAAGVYRNSPLHF	TGCAGTGCAGCCGGGGTATATCGAAATTCACCCCTCCACTTT
TRBV11-2	.	many	TRBJ1-1	CASSLRPGLRTEAFF	TGTGCCAGCAGCTTACGGCCTGGGTTGCGCACTGAAGCTTTCTTT
TRBV9	TRBD1	.	TRBJ1-2	CASSAQGDNYGYTF	TGTGCCAGCAGCGCCCAGGGGGACAACTATGGCTACACCTTC
TRBV4-1	.	many	TRBJ2-7	CASSQRIQGYEQYF	TGCGCCAGCAGCCAAAGAATACAGGGCTACGAGCAGTACTTC
TRBV5-1	.	.	TRBJ2-5	CASSLRLKGETQYF	TGCGCCAGCAGCTTGCGGCTAAAGGGAGAGACCCAGTACTTC
TRBV7-2	.	.	TRBJ1-1	CASVEGGEEAEAFF	TGTGCCAGCGTTGAAGGGGGGGAGGAAGCTGAAGCTTTCTTT
TRBV12-3/TRBV12-4	.	many	TRBJ1-2	CASSREGGYTF	TGTGCCAGCAGTAGGGAGGGTGGCTACACCTTC
TRBV20-1	.	many	TRBJ2-5	CSGRESFETQYF	TGCAGTGGACGGGAGAGTTTTGAGACCCAGTACTTC
TRBV25-1	.	once	TRBJ1-2	CASSELSGNNYGYTF	TGTGCCAGCAGTGAATTATCAGGGAATAACTATGGCTACACCTTC
TRBV7-3	TRBD2	.	TRBJ2-7	CASSSPGTSGRDEQYF	TGTGCCAGCAGCTCACCCGGGACTAGCGGGAGGGACGAGCAGTACTTC
TRBV10-3	.	many	TRBJ2-5	CAISETSSDGTPQYF	TGTGCCATCAGTGAAACCTCGTCCGATGGGACGCCCCAGTACTTC
TRBV7-8	TRBD2	.	TRBJ2-1	CASSPYSGVYNEQFF	TGTGCCAGCAGCCCCTACAGCGGGGTATACAATGAGCAGTTCTTC
TRBV29-1	TRBD1	.	TRBJ1-5	CSQVSQGAGQPQHF	TGCAGCCAAGTGTCTCAGGGGGCCGGGCAGCCCCAGCATTTT
TRBV3-1	TRBD2	.	TRBJ2-7	CASSQGPPGEGYEQYF	TGTGCCAGCAGCCAAGGCCCTCCGGGGGAGGGTTACGAGCAGTACTTC
TRBV29-1	TRBD1	.	TRBJ1-1	CSVEMGQGATAEAFF	TGCAGCGTTGAAATGGGACAGGGGGCGACCGCTGAAGCTTTCTTT
TRBV2	.	.	TRBJ1-2	CASIWTSDGYTF	TGTGCCAGCATCTGGACTAGCGATGGCTACACCTTC
TRBV15	.	.	TRBJ1-3	CATSRGSGNTIYF	TGTGCCACCAGCAGAGGATCGGGAAACACCATATATTTT
TRBV20-1	.	.	TRBJ2-1	CSARRETHNEQFF	TGCAGTGCTCGTCGGGAAACCCACAATGAGCAGTTCTTC
TRBV7-2	TRBD2	many	TRBJ2-5	CASRPRGASGYVQYF	TGTGCCAGCAGGCCTCGTGGGGCTAGCGGGTACGTCCAGTACTTC
TRBV7-9	.	.	TRBJ2-7	CASSFGFATSYEQYF	TGTGCCAGCAGCTTCGGGTTCGCTACCTCCTACGAGCAGTACTTC
TRBV5-1	.	.	TRBJ2-7	CASSLDPGAYEQYF	TGCGCCAGCAGCTTGGATCCGGGGGCCTACGAGCAGTACTTC
TRBV11-3	.	many	TRBJ2-2	CASSPVRGNGELFF	TGTGCCAGCAGCCCAGTCCGGGGTAACGGGGAGCTGTTTTTT
TRBV5-1	.	.	TRBJ1-3	CANSLVGSGNTIYF	TGCGCCAACAGCTTGGTTGGCTCTGGAAACACCATATATTTT
TRBV12-3/TRBV12-4	.	many	TRBJ2-7	CASRESLKNYEQYF	TGTGCCAGCAGGGAGAGTCTCAAAAACTACGAGCAGTACTTC
TRBV7-8	TRBD2	.	TRBJ2-2	CASSLLGLAGNTGELFF	TGCGCCAGCAGCCTTCTGGGACTAGCGGGGAACACCGGGGAGCTGTTTTTT
TRBV9	.	many	TRBJ1-1	CASSQREFGTEAFF	TGTGCCAGCAGTCAAAGGGAGTTCGGCACTGAAGCTTTCTTT
TRBV20-1	TRBD1	many	TRBJ1-2	CSASRQGVNYGYTF	TGCAGTGCCTCCCGACAGGGAGTTAACTATGGCTACACCTTC
TRBV12-3/TRBV12-4	TRBD2	.	TRBJ2-3	CASSSEVLAGTDTQYF	TGTGCCAGCAGTTCGGAAGTGCTAGCGGGAACAGATACGCAGTATTTT
TRBV7-9	TRBD2	many	TRBJ2-2	CASSTKGLAGGPLTGELFF	TGTGCCAGCAGCACGAAGGGACTAGCGGGAGGGCCGTTAACCGGGGAGCTGTTTTTT
TRBV15	.	.	TRBJ1-1	CATSRAGFAFF	TGTGCCACCAGCAGAGCTGGATTCGCTTTCTTT
TRBV6-6	.	many	TRBJ2-7	CASSSTHYTPYYEQYF	TGTGCCAGCAGTTCGACACACTATACACCCTACTACGAGCAGTACTTC
TRBV19	.	many	TRBJ1-6	CASTINFGVLSPLHF	TGTGCCAGTACCATTAACTTCGGGGTCCTTTCACCCCTCCACTTT
TRBV29-1	TRBD2	.	TRBJ2-1	CSLIAASGMYDNEQFF	TGCAGCCTCATAGCAGCTAGCGGGATGTACGACAATGAGCAGTTCTTC
TRBV10-3	.	.	TRBJ2-3	CAISVGERVTDTQYF	TGTGCCATCAGTGTCGGCGAGAGAGTAACAGATACGCAGTATTTT
TRBV29-1	.	.	TRBJ2-7	CSVDGQSLRF	TGCAGCGTTGATGGACAGTCCCTTCGGTTC
TRBV6-5	.	many	TRBJ1-6	CASSYGSAYNSPLHF	TGTGCCAGCAGTTACGGGTCGGCATATAATTCACCCCTCCACTTT
TRBV24-1	.	many	TRBJ2-3	CATSDPRTLATQYF	TGTGCCACCAGTGATCCTAGGACCCTGGCTACGCAGTATTTT
TRBV7-2	.	.	TRBJ2-7	CASSEVAGELYF	TGTGCCAGCAGCGAGGTGGCCGGGGAGCTGTACTTC
TRBV24-1	.	.	TRBJ1-1	CATLGTYTPQNTEAFF	TGTGCCACCCTCGGGACATACACCCCTCAGAACACTGAAGCTTTCTTT
TRBV6-2/TRBV6-3	.	many	TRBJ2-5	CASRGERVKETQYF	TGTGCCAGCAGAGGGGAGCGGGTGAAAGAGACCCAGTACTTC
TRBV4-1	TRBD1	many	TRBJ2-7	CASSQDGTGVYEQYF	TGCGCCAGCAGCCAAGATGGGACAGGGGTCTACGAGCAGTACTTC
TRBV7-8	.	.	TRBJ1-6	CASSHSAGTSSYNSPLHF	TGTGCCAGCAGCCACTCAGCGGGCACGAGCTCCTATAATTCACCCCTCCACTTT
TRBV5-1	TRBD1	.	TRBJ1-1	CASSIGTGTRTEAFF	TGCGCCAGCAGCATAGGGACAGGGACACGCACTGAAGCTTTCTTT
TRBV5-4	TRBD1	many	TRBJ2-5	CASSAGDRGLQETQYF	TGTGCCAGCAGCGCGGGGGACAGGGGACTCCAAGAGACCCAGTACTTC